Listed below are T cell receptor beta chains from one sample, sequenced in a study of shared clonotypes between healthy human individuals. Produced via immunoSEQ multiplex PCR; TCRdb's table is partial and in-frame only. The data show about 1,800,000 clones, about 95% seen once. Specimen: naive CD8+ T cells sorted from blood. The receptors were gathered from a man between 18 and 35 years old in good health. Each CDR3 is given with its conserved first and last residue. Fields, in order: V gene, CDR3 protein.

V: TRBV18; CDR3: CASSHRDRVYEQYF
V: TRBV9; CDR3: CASSPSSGLYNEQFF
V: TRBV5-6; CDR3: CASSREGPPDEQYF
V: TRBV19; CDR3: CASSIWDRAQETQYF
V: TRBV15; CDR3: CATSRDREGVTDTQYF
V: TRBV15; CDR3: CATHAGTANTGELFF
V: TRBV2; CDR3: CASSREPGHLNTEAFF
V: TRBV2; CDR3: CASSGGGIRDTEAFF
V: TRBV4-3; CDR3: CASSQDSLTPNSPLHF
V: TRBV27; CDR3: CSSSPESYEQYF
V: TRBV2; CDR3: CASSPLYYNEQFF
V: TRBV13; CDR3: CASSTPLTSAGEQYF
V: TRBV19; CDR3: CASRIKGSRLTFF
V: TRBV7-9; CDR3: CASSSTGVGANVLTF
V: TRBV7-9; CDR3: CASSLAPSGQETQYF
V: TRBV7-2; CDR3: CASSLGGLTYEQYF
V: TRBV19; CDR3: CASSPIQGENGYTF
V: TRBV11-2; CDR3: CASSLYKAGGETQYF
V: TRBV11-2; CDR3: CASSSLAGELKTQYF
V: TRBV7-9; CDR3: CASTPQGRTEAFF
V: TRBV7-2; CDR3: CASSFRATFTDTQYF
V: TRBV11-2; CDR3: CASSSPGGSVQSPYDTQYF
V: TRBV7-6; CDR3: CASSLEVAPERNTGELFF
V: TRBV7-2; CDR3: CASSSHGGGAGEQYF
V: TRBV28; CDR3: CASSFTGTRSYEQYF
V: TRBV5-4; CDR3: CASSSWDSTSPSYGYTF
V: TRBV5-4; CDR3: CASSPERGSYEQYF
V: TRBV19; CDR3: CASSSRQGDYGNQPQHF
V: TRBV7-6; CDR3: CASSPSGGVTNTQYF
V: TRBV14; CDR3: CASSQTSGLLAKNIQYF
V: TRBV7-9; CDR3: CASSLGSQPQHF
V: TRBV5-6; CDR3: CASSLSEKVSLINIQYF
V: TRBV6-5; CDR3: CASSYLTGELFF
V: TRBV5-1; CDR3: CASSGGLAGLDEQYF
V: TRBV9; CDR3: CASSEGILNTEAFF
V: TRBV29-1; CDR3: CSVVDRGVSNEQFF
V: TRBV25-1; CDR3: CASSEPYTGELFF
V: TRBV5-6; CDR3: CASSLEGPIYGYTF
V: TRBV9; CDR3: CASSVGGTGYEQYF
V: TRBV6-5; CDR3: CASSSLPFLDEQYF
V: TRBV4-1; CDR3: CASSQDGVTSIF
V: TRBV11-2; CDR3: CASSLSPEAFF
V: TRBV29-1; CDR3: CSVQGGQEVDENTIYF
V: TRBV5-6; CDR3: CASSSGQGARRTEAFF
V: TRBV9; CDR3: CASSVGDRTEAFF
V: TRBV6-5; CDR3: CASSYFPGYGYTF
V: TRBV16; CDR3: CASSPEWASRYGYTF
V: TRBV19; CDR3: CASSIEHQPQHF
V: TRBV4-1; CDR3: CASSTRGVGEKLFF
V: TRBV6-4; CDR3: CASRDSRHRRGEKLFF
V: TRBV13; CDR3: CASSLYGASYEQYF
V: TRBV4-1; CDR3: CASSQEGLGAYNEQFF
V: TRBV19; CDR3: CASSPGPTESYEQYF
V: TRBV5-8; CDR3: CASSSGTGPTEQYF
V: TRBV27; CDR3: CASSLLALDLNEQFF
V: TRBV19; CDR3: CASSFGQGDYGYTF
V: TRBV7-8; CDR3: CASSLWEGTEAFF